This entry lists 18 T cell receptor beta chains sequenced from one sample in a study of identical twins (dated by TCRdb to the mid-2010s). Preparation of the library involved 5' RACE. Sequenced using an Illumina HiSeq 2000. TCRdb passed the public sequencing reads through fastp at Q25 and MiXCR, retaining productive beta sequences. Merged by CDR3 protein, the rows form single entries marked with the most common genes and DNA. Across this sample there are 500,000 or so distinct CDR3 sequences, with less than 25% seen only once. The ten largest clonotypes hold about 0.91% of the sample. In addition, the sample was reused for a study of T cells expressing NK-cell markers.

The sequenced sample was CD4+ T cells sorted from blood. Receptors were obtained from a young woman in good health.

V is TRBV7-6 and J is TRBJ1-1; a weak D match, TRBD1 (5 bases). Germline V gives CDR1 SGHVS, CDR2 FNYEAQ. The CDR3 has 18 amino acids. V was clipped by 3 bases and J by 0 bases, with 20 bases between them. The CDR3 sequence: CASSLETAEMGMNTEAFF. In nucleotides, the CDR3 is TGTGCCAGCAGCTTGGAGACAGCAGAAATGGGAATGAACACTGAAGCTTTCTTT.

The genes are TRBV5-1 and TRBJ2-5; D may be TRBD2 (5 bases). CDR3 length equals 16 residues. Germline V gene sequence: CDR1 SGHRS, CDR2 YFSETQ. The V gene lost 3 bases and the J gene lost 0 bases, with 15 bases spanning the gap. DNA of the CDR3: TGCGCCAGCAGCTCGACCGGGGTGAAGTACCAAGAGACCCAGTACTTC. This encodes CASSSTGVKYQETQYF.

The chain couples TRBV5-1 to TRBJ2-1; TRBD1 might be the D (6 bases). The germline V gene encodes CDR1 SGHRS and CDR2 YFSETQ. Trimming shortened V by 7 bases and J by 6 bases, and 23 bases separated the two germline ends. CDR3 length equals 16 residues. This CDR3 reads CASAAVSARGSNEQFF. DNA of the CDR3: TGCGCCAGCGCCGCAGTTAGCGCGAGGGGGAGCAATGAGCAGTTCTTC.

The V gene is TRBV12-5, the J gene TRBJ2-7; weak D call: TRBD1 (5 bases). V was shortened by 0 bases and J by 0 bases, with 9 bases between the two germline ends. Germline lookup yields CDR1 LGHNT and CDR2 FRNRAP. The CDR3 is made up of 15 amino acids. CDR3 loop: CASGLVRGYSYEQYF. DNA for the CDR3: TGTGCTAGTGGTTTGGTAAGGGGCTACTCCTACGAGCAGTACTTC.

This clonotype turned up a few times. The chain joins TRBV7-2 to TRBJ1-1; D gene unclear. This CDR3 is 14 amino acids long. V dropped 5 bases and J dropped 0 bases, with 10 bases sitting between them. Germline-derived CDR1 and CDR2 are SGHTA and FQGNSA. The CDR3 DNA is TGTGCCAGCAGCCCCGGCAGTCTGAACACTGAAGCTTTCTTT. Its protein product is CASSPGSLNTEAFF.

This clonotype occurred a few times. The rearrangement uses TRBV15 and TRBJ2-3; D is possibly TRBD2 (6 bases). CDR1 and CDR2 (germline): LNHNV, YYDKDF (reference sequence). The CDR3 covers 14 residues. V was cut by 3 bases and J by 2 bases, with 9 bases left in between. In DNA form, the CDR3 reads TGTGCCACCAGCAGGGGGGGTCCCACAGATACGCAGTATTTT. Translated, it gives CATSRGGPTDTQYF.

J is TRBJ2-7 and V is TRBV20-1, with D maybe TRBD2 (7 bases). Deletions cut 7 bases from V and 6 bases from J, with 22 bases between. Germline V lookup: CDR1 DFQATT, CDR2 SNEGSKA (reference sequence). The CDR3 is 14 residues long. The chain's CDR3 is CSVLGGGGAGEQYF. CDR3 DNA sequence: TGCAGTGTCCTCGGAGGCGGGGGCGCGGGCGAGCAGTACTTC.

This chain joins TRBV20-1 and TRBJ2-2; the D gene could be TRBD1 or TRBD2 (5 bases each). The CDR3 has 16 amino acids. Deletions cut 0 bases from V and 7 bases from J, with 18 bases between. Germline CDR1 reads DFQATT; CDR2 reads SNEGSKA (reference sequence). CDR3 amino acids: CSARDLLGRDGGELFF. CDR3 in DNA: TGCAGTGCTAGAGATCTCTTGGGCAGGGACGGCGGGGAGCTGTTTTTT.

The rearrangement uses TRBV2 and TRBJ2-4; possibly TRBD1 or TRBD2 for D (5 bases each). CDR3 length: 14 amino acids. Germline lookup yields CDR1 SNHLY and CDR2 FYNNEI. V was pared by 7 bases and J by 7 bases, with 17 bases between. CDR3 DNA sequence: TGTGCCAGCACCCAAGCCGGGACCGCGAACATTCAGTACTTC. As protein: CASTQAGTANIQYF.

The genes are TRBV6-2 or TRBV6-3 and TRBJ2-1, with 8 positions matching TRBD1. CDR1 is MNHEY, CDR2 SVGEGT, per germline. This CDR3 region has 16 residues. V was clipped by 8 bases and J by 6 bases; unmatched bases: 15. CDR3 DNA sequence: TGTGCCAGCTCCAAGGGGGGACAGGCTTACCGCAATGAGCAGTTCTTC. As protein: CASSKGGQAYRNEQFF.

This chain uses TRBV7-9 with TRBJ2-5; D is possibly TRBD1 (6 bases). CDR3 length equals 13 residues. Trimming left V 4 bases short and J 4 bases short, with 10 bases between. Germline CDR1 reads SEHNR; CDR2 reads FQNEAQ (reference sequence). CDR3 residues: CASSSGQTETQYF. DNA for the CDR3: TGTGCCAGCAGCTCCGGACAGACAGAGACCCAGTACTTC.

The gene calls are TRBV12-3 or TRBV12-4 and TRBJ1-5; D is unclear. V was trimmed by 3 bases and J by 7 bases, leaving 13 bases between them. The CDR3 has 14 amino acids. The CDR3 region is CASSFGPGAQPQHF. CDR3 nucleotide sequence: TGTGCCAGCAGTTTCGGACCCGGCGCGCAGCCCCAGCATTTT.

This clonotype was picked up a small number of times. DNA for the CDR3: TGCAGTGCTAGAGTCGTAGACAGAAACACTGAAGCTTTCTTT. This gives the protein CSARVVDRNTEAFF. The chain couples TRBV20-1 to TRBJ1-1; D possibly corresponds to TRBD1 (5 bases). V lost 1 base and J 2 bases, leaving 11 bases between the germline ends. Germline V gene lookup returns CDR1 DFQATT and CDR2 SNEGSKA (reference sequence). The CDR3 loop spans 14 amino acids.

This clonotype was recorded a few times. The chain recombines TRBV20-1 with TRBJ2-5; maybe TRBD1 (6 bases). V was shortened by 5 bases and J by 5 bases, with 24 bases between the two germline ends. Germline V gene lookup returns CDR1 DFQATT and CDR2 SNEGSKA (reference sequence). CDR3 length: 16 residues. The DNA for the CDR3 is TGCAGTGCTGCTTTGTTTGTAAGGGGGTCCGGTGAGACCCAGTACTTC. Translated, it gives CSAALFVRGSGETQYF.

The chain links TRBV2 to TRBJ2-7; tentatively, D is TRBD1 (5 bases). V lost 9 bases, J lost 3 bases, and 15 bases lay in between. This CDR3 has 13 residues. CDR1 is SNHLY and CDR2 is FYNNEI in the germline V gene. The CDR3 is CASFRDWVYEQYF. CDR3 bases: TGTGCCAGTTTCAGGGATTGGGTCTACGAGCAGTACTTC.

Only a few counts were recorded for this clonotype. The chain links TRBV3-1 to TRBJ2-7; no clear D gene. The V gene's germline CDR1 is LGHDT and CDR2 YNNKEL (reference sequence). The CDR3 spans 14 residues. The germline V and J ends were trimmed by 4 bases and 0 bases, with 10 bases remaining between them. CDR3 in amino acids: CASSLRRSSYEQYF. The CDR3 coding sequence is TGTGCCAGCAGCCTAAGGCGGAGCTCCTACGAGCAGTACTTC.

The V call is TRBV6-2 or TRBV6-3, the J call TRBJ2-2; D remains unclear. V shed 7 bases and J shed 1 base, with 4 bases lying between them. Per germline, CDR1 MNHEY and CDR2 SVGEGT. There are 12 residues in the CDR3. In DNA form, the CDR3 reads TGTGCCAGCACCCAGAACACCGGGGAGCTGTTTTTT. Encoded protein: CASTQNTGELFF.

This rearrangement joins TRBV7-2 to TRBJ2-7, with D perhaps TRBD2 (6 bases). V was pared by 8 bases and J by 0 bases, with 17 bases between. The V gene's germline CDR1 is SGHTA and CDR2 FQGNSA. The CDR3 has 15 residues. CDR3 sequence reads: CASGLTYGSSYEQYF. CDR3 coding DNA: TGTGCCAGCGGTCTGACATACGGGAGCTCCTACGAGCAGTACTTC. The whole variable domain, filled in from reference TRBV7-2 and TRBJ2-7, reads GAGVSQSPSNKVTEKGKDVELRCDPISGHTALYWYRQSLGQGLEFLIYFQGNSAPDKSGLPSDRFSAERTGGSVSTLTIQRTQQEDSAVYLCASGLTYGSSYEQYFGPGTRLTVT.